The 25 T cell receptor beta chains listed next were all sequenced from one sample in a study of T cell responses to AZD1222 COVID-19 vaccine. The protocol was immunoSEQ multiplex PCR, while the TCRdb copy is restricted to in-frame clones and leaves out a portion. The sample lists approximately 260,000 clones, 85% to 95% seen once, with 0.55% in the top ten. Material: peripheral blood, obtained on day 0 of AZD1222 vaccination. The receptors here all came from an adult in good health.

The CDR3 region is CASSSPGPNYGYTF. The CDR3 DNA reads as TGTGCCAGCAGTTCCCCGGGACCCAACTATGGCTACACCTTC. The V gene is TRBV28, the J gene TRBJ1-2; the D gene is possibly TRBD1 (5 bases). Between the trimmed V and J ends, which lost 4 bases and 2 bases, there was a span of 11 bases. The germline V gene has CDR1 MDHEN and CDR2 SYDVKM. The length of the CDR3 is 14 residues.

DNA for the CDR3: TGTGCCAGCAGCCAAGAGGAGTCACCCCTCCACTTT. Its translation: CASSQEESPLHF. The gene calls are TRBV3-1 (or the pseudogene TRBV3-2) and TRBJ1-6, with D unclear. The length of the CDR3 is 12 residues. CDR1 is LGHDT and CDR2 is YNNKEL in the germline V gene (reference sequence). Deletions cut 0 bases from V and 10 bases from J, with 4 bases between.

The genes are TRBV28 and TRBJ1-6, with a tentative D call TRBD1 (5 bases). The CDR3 is 17 residues long. The germline gives CDR1 MDHEN, CDR2 SYDVKM. V lost 3 bases and J 0 bases, leaving 12 bases between the germline ends. The CDR3 protein is CASSLSWGSSYNSPLHF. CDR3 bases: TGTGCCAGCAGTTTGTCATGGGGGAGCTCCTATAATTCACCCCTCCACTTT. Filled out from reference TRBV28 and TRBJ1-6, the complete variable domain reads DVKVTQSSRYLVKRTGEKVFLECVQDMDHENMFWYRQDPGLGLRLIYFSYDVKMKEKGDIPEGYSVSREKKERFSLILESASTNQTSMYLCASSLSWGSSYNSPLHFGNGTRLTVT.

The V gene is TRBV6-5, the J gene TRBJ1-5; no clear D. This CDR3 spans 15 amino acids. Trimming cost V 4 bases and J 4 bases, with 14 bases left between them. Germline CDR1 and CDR2: MNHEY and SVGAGI. CDR3 amino acids: CASSWSYDGNQPQHF. The CDR3 DNA reads as TGTGCCAGCAGTTGGAGCTACGACGGGAATCAGCCCCAGCATTTT.

This chain uses TRBV7-9 with TRBJ1-1; a possible D gene is TRBD1 (6 bases). Germline CDR1 SEHNR, CDR2 FQNEAQ (reference sequence). The CDR3 consists of 15 residues. V lost 1 base, J lost 3 bases, and 12 bases lay in between. The chain's CDR3 is CASSLEGGYYTEAFF. The CDR3 bases are TGTGCCAGCAGCTTAGAGGGGGGGTACTACACTGAAGCTTTCTTT.

This clone was seen a single time. The CDR3 DNA follows: TGCGCCAGCAGCGTAGACAGAGGAGTTCGGGAGACCCAGTACTTC. This encodes CASSVDRGVRETQYF. The chain employs TRBV5-1 and TRBJ2-5, with TRBD1 as a possible D gene (5 bases). The CDR3 has 15 amino acids. Germline CDR1 is SGHRS and CDR2 is YFSETQ. Trimming pared 4 bases from V and 5 bases from J, leaving 18 bases between.

V gene TRBV18 combines with J gene TRBJ2-7; TRBD2 agrees at 11 bases. The CDR3 covers 15 residues. Germline lookup yields CDR1 KGHSH and CDR2 LQKENI. The trim removed 6 bases at V and 7 bases at J, leaving 11 bases unmatched. In DNA, the CDR3 is TGTGCCAGCTCTCAGGGGGCTAGCGGGAGGAGGGAGCAGTACTTC. Its protein product is CASSQGASGRREQYF.

The genes are TRBV4-2 and TRBJ2-2; perhaps TRBD1 as D (5 bases). This CDR3 contains 16 residues. Germline CDR1 is LGHNA and CDR2 is YNFKEQ. The V gene lost 0 bases and the J gene lost 8 bases, with 16 bases spanning the gap. In DNA form, the CDR3 reads TGTGCCAGCAGCCAAGATTTAGGGGCCGTAGGAGGGGAGCTGTTTTTT. Residues: CASSQDLGAVGGELFF.

The CDR3 is CASTGRVNSGNTIYF. The CDR3 nucleotides are TGTGCCAGCACGGGCAGGGTAAATTCTGGAAACACCATATATTTT. The V call is TRBV6-5, the J call TRBJ1-3; tentatively, D is TRBD1 (5 bases). CDR3 length: 15 residues. Trimming left V 7 bases short and J 1 base short, with 14 bases between. CDR1 and CDR2 (germline): MNHEY, SVGAGI.

The V call is TRBV2, the J call TRBJ2-5; 10 nucleotides agree with TRBD2. Trimming took 7 bases from V and 3 from J; bases not matched to a gene: 2. The CDR3 runs to 13 residues. Germline loops: CDR1 SNHLY, CDR2 FYNNEI. The CDR3: CASKLAGKETQYF. Here the CDR3 DNA reads TGTGCCAGCAAACTAGCGGGGAAAGAGACCCAGTACTTC.

The V gene is TRBV2, the J gene TRBJ1-2; D may be TRBD1 (5 bases). Germline V lookup: CDR1 SNHLY, CDR2 FYNNEI. The V gene lost 5 bases and the J gene lost 2 bases, with 15 bases spanning the gap. CDR3 length: 15 amino acids. The CDR3 bases are TGTGCCAGCAGTTTGTCCTCCGGGGCCAACTATGGCTACACCTTC. It specifies CASSLSSGANYGYTF.

V usage is TRBV28 and J usage is TRBJ2-7; possible D gene TRBD1, 6 bases. The germline V gene encodes CDR1 MDHEN and CDR2 SYDVKM. The CDR3 spans 14 residues. V lost 4 bases and J lost 1, with 11 bases in between. CDR3 DNA: TGTGCCAGCAGTTCGGGACAACAATCCTACGAGCAGTACTTC. Translating it yields CASSSGQQSYEQYF.

The chain uses TRBV4-2 and TRBJ2-5; TRBD2 might be the D (6 bases). Germline V lookup: CDR1 LGHNA, CDR2 YNFKEQ. The CDR3 length is 14 residues. Trimming stripped 0 bases from V and 5 bases from J, with 10 bases between. CDR3 amino acids: CASSQEQGRETQYF. The CDR3 nucleotides are TGTGCCAGCAGCCAAGAACAAGGGAGGGAGACCCAGTACTTC.

This chain's CDR3 is CASSPNPGQGINEQFF. CDR3 sequence (DNA): TGTGCCAGCAGCCCGAACCCGGGACAGGGTATTAATGAGCAGTTCTTC. The chain links TRBV7-3 to TRBJ2-1; TRBD1 matches 9 bases. Germline trimming cut 5 bases from V and 7 bases from J; bases unmatched to any gene: 12. The CDR3 consists of 16 residues. Germline V CDR1 and CDR2: SGHTA, FQGTGA.

This clone was found once. J is TRBJ1-2 and V is TRBV7-2; tentatively, D is TRBD1 (5 bases). The V gene lost 0 bases and the J gene lost 6 bases, with 14 bases spanning the gap. CDR1 and CDR2 (germline): SGHTA, FQGNSA. CDR3 length equals 15 residues. This CDR3 reads CASSLAWPGLHGYTF. The CDR3 nucleotides are TGTGCCAGCAGCTTAGCGTGGCCAGGGCTACATGGCTACACCTTC. The full variable domain, in which reference TRBV7-2 and TRBJ1-2 provide the parts outside the CDR3, is GAGVSQSPSNKVTEKGKDVELRCDPISGHTALYWYRQSLGQGLEFLIYFQGNSAPDKSGLPSDRFSAERTGGSVSTLTIQRTQQEDSAVYLCASSLAWPGLHGYTFGSGTRLTVV.

This clone was detected only a few times. This sequence joins TRBV10-3 and TRBJ2-1, with D possibly TRBD1 on 5 matching bases. CDR1 is ENHRY and CDR2 is SYGVKD in the germline V gene. Trimming took off 0 bases at V and 4 bases at J, with 10 bases between the two ends. The CDR3 is made up of 15 amino acids. In nucleotides, the CDR3 is TGTGCCATCAGTGAGTCGGCAGGGAATTACAATGAGCAGTTCTTC. Its translation: CAISESAGNYNEQFF.

V and J are TRBV6-5 and TRBJ1-5, with D unresolved. The CDR3 extends over 12 amino acids. Trimming took 6 bases from V and 5 from J, leaving 8 bases between them. Germline V gene sequence: CDR1 MNHEY, CDR2 SVGAGI. The CDR3 nucleotides read TGTGCCAGCAGCATGGGGTATCAGCCCCAGCATTTT. Translation gives CASSMGYQPQHF.

This sequence joins TRBV6-5 and TRBJ2-7; D assignment may be TRBD1 or TRBD2 (6 bases each). The V gene lost 6 bases and the J gene lost 6 bases, with 12 bases spanning the gap. This CDR3 has 12 amino acids. The germline gives CDR1 MNHEY, CDR2 SVGAGI. The CDR3 DNA is TGTGCCAGCAGGGGGGGCATTACCGAGCAGTACTTC. Protein product: CASRGGITEQYF.

The chain is built from TRBV27 and TRBJ2-7; 7 positions agree with TRBD2. The CDR3 extends over 15 amino acids. The V gene's germline CDR1 is MNHEY and CDR2 SMNVEV (reference sequence). Trimming took 5 bases from V and 3 from J; bases not matched to a gene: 10. CDR3 region: CASSPEGGSVYEQYF. The CDR3 region has the DNA TGTGCCAGCAGTCCCGAGGGCGGGAGCGTCTACGAGCAGTACTTC.

This chain uses TRBV28 with TRBJ2-1; 8 bases align to TRBD2. Germline lookup yields CDR1 MDHEN and CDR2 SYDVKM. V was clipped by 4 bases and J by 0 bases; unmatched bases: 14. The CDR3 has 19 amino acids. The DNA for the CDR3 is TGTGCCAGCAGTTATCCCTCCCGGGGGGGCCTCCTCTCCTACAATGAGCAGTTCTTC. Translating it yields CASSYPSRGGLLSYNEQFF.

V usage is TRBV28 and J usage is TRBJ1-1; D perhaps matches TRBD1 (5 bases). CDR1 MDHEN and CDR2 SYDVKM come from the germline V gene. The CDR3 extends over 12 amino acids. Trimming took 4 bases from V and 5 from J, leaving 8 bases between them. CDR3 sequence reads: CASSYSGTEAFF. Here the CDR3 DNA reads TGTGCCAGCAGTTATTCAGGGACTGAAGCTTTCTTT.

This chain connects TRBV18 to TRBJ1-5, with D perhaps matching TRBD1 (5 bases). Trimming removed 6 bases at V and 7 bases at J, with 10 bases between. Germline CDR1 is KGHSH and CDR2 is LQKENI. CDR3 length: 12 amino acids. The CDR3 spells CASSTPGQPQHF. The CDR3 nucleotides are TGTGCCAGCTCTACCCCAGGGCAGCCCCAGCATTTT.

The chain links TRBV19 to TRBJ2-1; 8 bases map to TRBD2. CDR1 is LNHDA and CDR2 is SQIVND in the germline V gene (reference sequence). V lost 0 bases, J lost 10 bases, and 11 bases stayed unmatched. The CDR3 sequence is 16 residues long. For the CDR3, the DNA is TGTGCCAGTAGTATAGAGGGGGGACTAGGCCGACACGAGCAGTTCTTC. It codes for CASSIEGGLGRHEQFF.

The J gene is TRBJ1-4, the V gene TRBV11-2, with no clear D. The ends were cut back, 2 bases at V and 4 bases at J, with 17 bases in the middle. The CDR3 totals 17 residues. Germline V lookup: CDR1 SGHAT, CDR2 FQNNGV. The DNA for the CDR3 is TGTGCCAGCAGCTTACGTAGCCATGGCTCCCTTAATGAAAAACTGTTTTTT. Its protein product is CASSLRSHGSLNEKLFF.

The chain is built from TRBV5-1 and TRBJ1-3; D gene unclear. V lost 0 bases and J 1 base, leaving 8 bases between the germline ends. CDR3 length equals 15 residues. Germline loops: CDR1 SGHRS, CDR2 YFSETQ. For the CDR3, the DNA is TGCGCCAGCAGCTTGGCGTACAATTCTGGAAACACCATATATTTT. Residues: CASSLAYNSGNTIYF.